These T cell receptor beta chains were read from a single sample in a study of OX40 agonist ivuxolimab in advanced cancers. Data came from immunoSEQ multiplex PCR; TCRdb stores just in-frame clones and leaves some out. The sample yields tens of thousands of clones, around 80% seen once. Sequencing used CD4+ or CD8+ T cells sorted from blood, obtained in a trial of the OX40 agonist ivuxolimab. Receptor source: an adult with an advanced solid tumor such as melanoma, head and neck, liver or kidney cancer. The CDR3 runs from the conserved cysteine through the conserved F or W. D genes are given only for firm matches. Size is omitted from some rows. Given values are once, few, many or a class for expanded clones.

len	d_gene	j_gene	v_gene	abundance	CDR3nt	CDR3aa
13	-	TRBJ2-5	TRBV27	-	TGTGCCAGCAGCCGACGGAACCAAGAGACCCAGTACTTC	CASSRRNQETQYF
13	-	TRBJ1-1	TRBV6-1	-	TGTGCCAGCAGTGTCGAGTGGAACACTGAAGCTTTCTTT	CASSVEWNTEAFF
16	-	TRBJ2-7	TRBV7-9	-	TGTGCCAGCAGTCCTCTTCGACAGCGAAACGCCGACGAGCAGTACTTC	CASSPLRQRNADEQYF
11	TRBD1	TRBJ1-1	TRBV25-1	-	TGTGCCAGCAGTGAAGGGACAGACGCGCGCTTT	CASSEGTDARF
13	-	TRBJ1-2	TRBV6-6	few	TGTGCCAGCAGGGCCGGGTCCTACTATGGCTACACCTTC	CASRAGSYYGYTF
14	-	TRBJ2-5	TRBV2	-	TGTGCCAGCACCCCCAGGGGGGCGAAAGAGACCCAGTACTTC	CASTPRGAKETQYF
13	TRBD1	TRBJ1-2	TRBV6-5	-	TGTGCCAGCAGTTCGGACAGGGTCTATGGCTACACCTTC	CASSSDRVYGYTF
13	-	TRBJ1-1	TRBV10-3	few	TGTGCCATCGCGGACCAGGTGAACACTGAAGCTTTCTTT	CAIADQVNTEAFF
13	-	TRBJ1-1	TRBV5-1	-	TGCGCCAGCAGGATAGACATGAACACTGAAGCTTTCTTT	CASRIDMNTEAFF
15	TRBD1	TRBJ1-2	TRBV7-2	-	TGTGCCAGCAGCTACCGGACAGGGGCTGGCTATGGCTACACCTTC	CASSYRTGAGYGYTF
14	TRBD1	TRBJ2-5	TRBV11-2	-	TGTGCCAGCACCCAGGACAGGTCGCAAGAGACCCAGTACTTC	CASTQDRSQETQYF
15	TRBD1	TRBJ1-1	TRBV18	-	TGTGCCAGCTCACGGACGGACAGGAGGAACACTGAAGCTTTCTTT	CASSRTDRRNTEAFF